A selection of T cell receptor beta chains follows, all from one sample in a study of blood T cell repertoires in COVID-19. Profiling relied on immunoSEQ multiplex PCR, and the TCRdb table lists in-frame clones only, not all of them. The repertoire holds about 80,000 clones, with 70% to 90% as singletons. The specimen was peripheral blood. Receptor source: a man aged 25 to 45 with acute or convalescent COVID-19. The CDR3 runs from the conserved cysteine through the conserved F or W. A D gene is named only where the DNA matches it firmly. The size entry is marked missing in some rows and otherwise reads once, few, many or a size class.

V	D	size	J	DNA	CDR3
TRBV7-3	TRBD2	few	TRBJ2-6	TGTGCCAGCAGCTTAACGGGGCCAGGGAGGGAATCTGGGGCCAACGTCCTGACTTTC	CASSLTGPGRESGANVLTF
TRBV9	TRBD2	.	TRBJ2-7	TGTGCCAGCACGGCGGGACTAGCACCCGACGAGCAGTACTTC	CASTAGLAPDEQYF
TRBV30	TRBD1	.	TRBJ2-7	TGTGCCTGGAGTGTAGGGGTCTACTTAGGACAGGGGTTCGACGAGCAGTACTTC	CAWSVGVYLGQGFDEQYF
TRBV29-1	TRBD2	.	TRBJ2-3	TGCAGCGTTCGGGAGGGCGCAGATACGCAGTATTTT	CSVREGADTQYF
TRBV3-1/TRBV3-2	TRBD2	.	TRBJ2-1	TGTGCCAGCAGCCCCAGACTAGCGGGGCCATACAATGAGCAGTTCTTC	CASSPRLAGPYNEQFF
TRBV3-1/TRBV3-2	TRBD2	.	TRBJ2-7	TGTGCCAGCAGTCAGAAAACCGGGACTATATACTACGAGCAGTACTTC	CASSQKTGTIYYEQYF
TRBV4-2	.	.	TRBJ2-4	TGTGCCAGCAGCCGGGAGATTACTAGAACTCAAATGTCAAACATTCAGTACTTC	CASSREITRTQMSNIQYF
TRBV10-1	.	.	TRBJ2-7	TGCGCCAGCAGTGATACACAGGGCTCCTACGAGCAGTACTTC	CASSDTQGSYEQYF
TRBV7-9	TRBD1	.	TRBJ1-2	TGTGCCAGCAGGCGGACAGGGCGTAACTATGGCTACACCTTC	CASRRTGRNYGYTF
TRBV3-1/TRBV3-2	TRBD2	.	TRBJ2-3	TGTGCCAGCAGCCAGGGGACTAGCGGGAGCACAGATACGCAGTATTTT	CASSQGTSGSTDTQYF
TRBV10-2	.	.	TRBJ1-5	TGCGCCAGCGGGGGGGTGGGCAGCAATCAGCCCCAGCATTTT	CASGGVGSNQPQHF
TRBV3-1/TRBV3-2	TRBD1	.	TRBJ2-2	TGTGCCAGCAGCCTTCGACAGGGCATCGGGGAGCTGTTTTTT	CASSLRQGIGELFF
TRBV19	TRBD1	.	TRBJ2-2	TGTGCCAGTAGCCGGGACAGATCGAACACCGGGGAGCTGTTTTTT	CASSRDRSNTGELFF
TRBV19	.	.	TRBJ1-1	TGTGCCAGTAAACGGGAGAATATGAACACTGAAGCTTTCTTT	CASKRENMNTEAFF
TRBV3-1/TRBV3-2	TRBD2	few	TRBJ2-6	TGTGCCAGCAGCGGGACTAGCGGGGCCCACATCTCTGGGGCCAACGTCCTGACTTTC	CASSGTSGAHISGANVLTF
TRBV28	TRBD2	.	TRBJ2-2	TGTGCCAGCAGCTCCCCCGGGACTAGAGGGACCGGGGAGCTGTTTTTT	CASSSPGTRGTGELFF
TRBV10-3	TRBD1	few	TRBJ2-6	TGTGCCATCAGTGGGGGGCGACAGGGGTACTCTGGGGCCAACGTCCTGACTTTC	CAISGGRQGYSGANVLTF
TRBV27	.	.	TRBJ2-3	TGTGCCAGCAGTTTATCGAGGCGGGTTGACCATACGCAGTATTTT	CASSLSRRVDHTQYF
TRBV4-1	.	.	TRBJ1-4	TGCGCCAGCAGCCAAGGGCCCCCAGGAAATGAAAAACTGTTTTTT	CASSQGPPGNEKLFF
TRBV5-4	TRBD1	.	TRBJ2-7	TGTGCCAGCAGCTTGGGACAGGGGTTCTACGAGCAGTACTTC	CASSLGQGFYEQYF
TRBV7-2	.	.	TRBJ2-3	TGTGCCAGCAGCACCCAGGGTGGAGCCGTGCCAGATACGCAGTATTTT	CASSTQGGAVPDTQYF
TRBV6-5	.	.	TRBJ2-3	TGTGCCTCCAGGGGGGTTACAGATACGCAGTATTTT	CASRGVTDTQYF
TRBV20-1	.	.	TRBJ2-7	TGCAGTGCTAGTTCGCGGCGGGATCATTTCTACGAGCAGTACTTC	CSASSRRDHFYEQYF
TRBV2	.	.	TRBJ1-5	TGTGCCAGCAGCAGGGAGGATTATCAGCCCCAGCATTTT	CASSREDYQPQHF
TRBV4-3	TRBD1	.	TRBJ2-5	TGCGCCAGCAGCCAAGCCCGAGGGGGCCGGGAGACCCAGTACTTC	CASSQARGGRETQYF
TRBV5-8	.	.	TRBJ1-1	TGTGCCAGCACCCAATCGGGCAGGGCCACTGAAGCTTTCTTT	CASTQSGRATEAFF
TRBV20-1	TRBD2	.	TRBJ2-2	TGCAGTGCTAGTAGCGGGGCGGGAGTTGGCGGGGAGCTGTTTTTT	CSASSGAGVGGELFF
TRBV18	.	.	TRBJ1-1	TGTGCCAGCTCTCGGCCTACAGGGAGGGGGGACACTGAAGCTTTCTTT	CASSRPTGRGDTEAFF
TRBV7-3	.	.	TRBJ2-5	TGTGCCAGCAGCTTAACAGGGAGTAGGGGGGAGACCCAGTACTTC	CASSLTGSRGETQYF
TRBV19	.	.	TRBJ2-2	TGTGCCAGGACCGGGACCGGGGAGCTGTTTTTT	CARTGTGELFF
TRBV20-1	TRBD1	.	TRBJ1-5	TGCAGTGCTAGTAAATGGGACAGGGGAGACAATCAGCCCCAGCATTTT	CSASKWDRGDNQPQHF
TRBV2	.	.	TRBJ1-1	TGTGCCAGCAGGGGGACAACCAACACTGAAGCTTTCTTT	CASRGTTNTEAFF
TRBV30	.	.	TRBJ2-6	TGTGCCGGGTCCGCAGGCTCCTTCTCTGGGGCCAACGTCCTGACTTTC	CAGSAGSFSGANVLTF